The entry that follows covers one T cell receptor beta chain sequence. Its antigen is as yet unknown. Using its own MiXCR run on the reads, TCRdb lists one record per CDR3 protein. This sample carries 900,000 to 950,000 distinct CDR3 sequences, approximately 33% of them seen once, and the ten largest clones take around an eighth. Trimming cost V 3 bases and J 0 bases, with 6 bases left between them. CDR3 length: 13 residues. Germline V gene sequence: CDR1 SQVTM, CDR2 ANQGSEA. These data belong to a study of T cell repertoires in cytomegalovirus infection. Study overall: Indicated by public TCR beta signatures were CMV infection and matching HLA type.

Findings and limits, study-wide: It was HLA-C-restricted CMV-specific TCR beta clonotypes that dominated the response ex vivo. Summed frequency of public TCR beta families distinguished CMV carriers with the relevant HLA.

The sequence was collected from a human donor in good health (CMV status not recorded). Some clones in this sample may be carry-over from other donors' samples. The input for sequencing was cultured CD8+ T cells from PBMCs, taken from culture after CMV antigen stimulation. This chain joins TRBV29-1 and TRBJ1-3, with D hard to call. CDR3 bases: TGCAGCGTTGAGGTCCGCTCTGGAAACACCATATATTTT. It is translated as CSVEVRSGNTIYF.